Here is one T cell receptor (beta chain) with its context. Its antigen is still unknown. These data are taken from a study of metastatic and nonmetastatic thyroid tumors. Study context: Repertoire data that came from the blood and tumor or nodule tissue of malignant and benign thyroid patients were compared. Study-wide findings and caveats: Malignant thyroid tumors reportedly exceeded benign nodules significantly in TCR beta diversity, with the difference appearing in blood and tumor.

In the authors' workflow: CDR3 was compared across clinicopathological groups, and the resulting differences were used to build a distant-metastasis classifier for papillary thyroid cancer. MiXCR reprocessed the PCR reads for TCRdb. What appears here as the V and J calls and clone size reflects TCRdb's work, not the paper's. This table has about 5,000 clones, 33% appearing once. Thyroid surgery was preceded by no treatment in any patient. The clonotype comes from a female donor with papillary thyroid cancer or a benign thyroid nodule (not recorded which). Some clones in this sample may be carry-over from other donors' samples. The sequenced sample was adjacent normal tissue.

The CDR3 is CASSVGLAGVEDEQFF. The CDR3 DNA reads TGCGCCAGCAGCGTGGGACTAGCGGGAGTAGAAGATGAGCAGTTCTTC. The chain recombines TRBV5-1 with TRBJ2-1; 14 bases fit TRBD2. CDR1 is SGHRS, CDR2 YFSETQ, per germline. Losses at the gene ends were 4 bases for V and 8 bases for J; bases not matched to a gene: 8. The length of the CDR3 is 16 residues.